This TCR beta chain was recovered during a study of shared clonotypes between healthy human individuals. This CDR3 comprises 15 residues. Germline V lookup: CDR1 SEHNR, CDR2 FQNEAQ (reference sequence). V was cut by 5 bases and J by 4 bases, with 18 bases left in between. Using immunoSEQ multiplex PCR, the repertoire was profiled, and TCRdb retains in-frame clones only, with some absent. The sample shows fewer than 2.5 million clones, 93% of them seen only once. V is TRBV7-9 and J is TRBJ2-7, with D tentatively TRBD2 (6 bases). Specimen: naive CD4+ T cells from PBMCs. Indicated subset: CD45RA+ positively selected. The sequence was collected from a man between 18 and 29 years old in good health. Some clones in this sample may be carry-over from other donors' samples. The CDR3 sequence: CASSLGGKGSYEQYF. Here the CDR3 DNA reads TGTGCCAGCAGCCTCGGGGGAAAGGGTTCATACGAGCAGTACTTC.